The rows below give T cell receptor beta chains drawn from one sample of a study of graft-versus-host responses after intestinal transplantation. TCRdb's table, derived via immunoSEQ multiplex PCR, lists solely in-frame clones and lacks some. The table has around 54,000 clones, about 89% seen once. The starting material was PBMCs, obtained about 93 weeks after intestinal transplant. These receptors came from a human patient who received an intestinal transplant, so some T cells may come from the graft donor. The CDR3 runs from the conserved cysteine through the conserved F or W. The D gene is left open where the match is weak. Size is omitted from some rows. Given values are once, few, many or a class for expanded clones.

>NA|TRBV5-6|TRBJ2-3|NA
CASSPGRDIVTDTQYF
TGTGCCAGCAGCCCAGGCCGGGACATCGTCACAGATACGCAGTATTTT
>TRBD1|TRBV7-3|TRBJ2-1|NA
CASSRRTGVSYNEQFF
TGTGCCAGCAGCCGGAGAACAGGGGTCTCCTACAATGAGCAGTTCTTC
>NA|TRBV6-5|TRBJ2-2|once
CASSYRAGGTGELFF
TGTGCCAGCAGTTACAGAGCCGGGGGCACCGGGGAGCTGTTTTTT
>NA|TRBV9|TRBJ2-1|NA
CASSVDPKNEQFF
TGTGCCAGCAGCGTAGACCCGAAGAATGAGCAGTTCTTC
>NA|TRBV9|TRBJ2-7|NA
CASSVAGTADYEQYF
TGTGCCAGCAGCGTAGCCGGGACCGCGGACTACGAGCAGTACTTC
>NA|TRBV11-3|TRBJ2-5|NA
CASSFRGETQYF
TGTGCCAGCAGCTTCCGGGGGGAGACCCAGTACTTC
>TRBD1|TRBV30|TRBJ1-5|once
CAWNRGDNQPQHF
TGTGCCTGGAACAGGGGGGATAATCAGCCCCAGCATTTT
>TRBD2|TRBV10-3|TRBJ2-7|once
CVTGRGGYEQYF
TGTGTCACCGGGCGGGGGGGCTACGAGCAGTACTTC
>TRBD2|TRBV19|TRBJ2-6|NA
CASSIGLAGANVLTF
TGTGCCAGTAGTATCGGACTAGCTGGGGCCAACGTCCTGACTTTC
>TRBD1|TRBV30|TRBJ1-3|NA
CAWDSQGAYYSGNTIYF
TGTGCCTGGGACTCACAGGGGGCTTATTACTCTGGAAACACCATATATTTT
>NA|TRBV27|TRBJ1-1|NA
CASRVLGFGTEAFF
TGTGCCAGCAGGGTTCTCGGGTTCGGCACTGAAGCTTTCTTT
>NA|TRBV6-1|TRBJ1-5|NA
CASSEAREQPQHF
TGTGCCAGCAGTGAAGCAAGGGAACAGCCCCAGCATTTT
>NA|TRBV19|TRBJ1-2|NA
CASSTGQTNYGYTF
TGTGCCAGTAGTACCGGACAGACTAACTATGGCTACACCTTC
>TRBD1|TRBV5-6|TRBJ2-3|NA
CASSSPGQASTDTQYF
TGTGCCAGCAGCTCGCCAGGACAGGCTAGCACAGATACGCAGTATTTT
>NA|TRBV2|TRBJ1-1|once
CASSTSRGEMNTEAFF
TGTGCCAGCTCAACATCCCGAGGGGAGATGAACACTGAAGCTTTCTTT
>NA|TRBV25-1|TRBJ2-7|NA
CASSALPRGSGEQYF
TGTGCCAGCAGTGCTCTCCCAAGGGGTTCGGGAGAGCAGTACTTC
>TRBD1|TRBV13|TRBJ2-2|once
CASSSWTGVHGPTGELFF
TGTGCCAGCAGCTCCTGGACAGGGGTCCACGGCCCCACCGGGGAGCTGTTTTTT
>NA|TRBV7-8|TRBJ2-7|once
CASSFGGFEEQYF
TGTGCCAGCAGCTTTGGGGGGTTCGAAGAGCAGTACTTC
>TRBD1|TRBV5-1|TRBJ2-1|NA
CASSLMPEDRGHDEQFF
TGCGCCAGCAGCTTAATGCCTGAGGACAGGGGGCACGATGAGCAGTTCTTC
>TRBD1|TRBV13|TRBJ1-4|once
CASGTGNEKLFF
TGTGCCAGCGGGACAGGTAATGAAAAACTGTTTTTT
>NA|TRBV19|TRBJ2-6|NA
CASRSPSGGVGSGANVLTF
TGTGCCAGTCGAAGTCCCAGTGGGGGTGTCGGCTCTGGGGCCAACGTCCTGACTTTC
>NA|TRBV19|TRBJ1-5|NA
CASSSDVQAQHF
TGTGCCAGTAGTTCGGACGTGCAGGCCCAGCATTTT
>TRBD1|TRBV11-2|TRBJ1-2|medium-sized
CASSPGQDYGYTF
TGTGCCAGCAGCCCAGGACAGGATTATGGCTACACCTTC
>TRBD1|TRBV6-5|TRBJ2-7|NA
CASGDRTSYEQYF
TGTGCCAGCGGGGACAGGACCTCCTACGAGCAGTACTTC
>TRBD1|TRBV5-1|TRBJ2-7|NA
CASSLNGQGIEQYF
TGCGCCAGCAGCTTGAACGGACAGGGGATCGAGCAGTACTTC
>NA|TRBV7-8|TRBJ2-5|NA
CASSPDRTQYF
TGTGCCAGCAGCCCTGACCGGACCCAGTACTTC
>NA|TRBV10-3|TRBJ1-4|NA
CAIRPEGEKLFF
TGTGCCATACGTCCTGAGGGGGAAAAACTGTTTTTT
>TRBD1|TRBV7-3|TRBJ2-5|NA
CASSPGTGGNQETQYF
TGTGCCAGCAGCCCAGGGACAGGGGGGAACCAAGAGACCCAGTACTTC
>NA|TRBV10-2|TRBJ2-5|NA
CASSPEETQYF
TGCGCCAGCAGTCCGGAAGAGACCCAGTACTTC
>TRBD1|TRBV7-9|TRBJ2-7|NA
CASSIRTGGSDEQYF
TGTGCCAGCAGCATTCGGACAGGGGGCTCAGACGAGCAGTACTTC
>TRBD1|TRBV7-8|TRBJ2-1|NA
CASSLGDREVNEQFF
TGTGCCAGCAGCTTAGGCGACAGGGAAGTGAATGAGCAGTTCTTC
>NA|TRBV19|TRBJ1-6|NA
CASSIAIPGVTNSPLHF
TGTGCCAGTAGTATCGCAATTCCGGGAGTAACTAATTCACCCCTCCACTTT
>NA|TRBV2|TRBJ1-4|NA
CASSESLTANEKLFF
TGTGCCAGCAGTGAATCGCTGACGGCTAATGAAAAACTGTTTTTT
>NA|TRBV27|TRBJ2-3|NA
CASSFRAGPTDTQYF
TGTGCCAGCAGTTTTAGGGCGGGGCCCACAGATACGCAGTATTTT
>NA|TRBV6-6|TRBJ2-4|NA
CASSYEGLAKNIQYF
TGTGCCAGCAGTTATGAGGGCCTAGCCAAAAACATTCAGTACTTC
>TRBD1|TRBV2|TRBJ1-2|NA
CASSGDRDRAYGYTF
TGTGCCAGCAGTGGCGACAGGGACCGTGCCTATGGCTACACCTTC
>NA|TRBV18|TRBJ2-3|NA
CASSPSGLDTQYF
TGTGCCAGCTCACCGTCCGGGTTAGATACGCAGTATTTT
>NA|TRBV9|TRBJ1-2|NA
CASSDQAGGYTF
TGTGCCAGCAGCGACCAGGCGGGTGGCTACACCTTC
>NA|TRBV6-4|TRBJ2-2|NA
CASSPEGPGTGELFF
TGTGCCAGCAGTCCCGAGGGGCCGGGCACCGGGGAGCTGTTTTTT
>TRBD2|TRBV6-4|TRBJ2-3|NA
CASSPTSGGASDTQYF
TGTGCCAGCAGCCCAACTAGCGGGGGGGCGTCGGATACGCAGTATTTT
>NA|TRBV5-1|TRBJ2-3|NA
CASSRSIQVADTDTQYF
TGCGCCAGCAGCCGATCTATTCAGGTCGCCGACACAGATACGCAGTATTTT
>TRBD1|TRBV6-1|TRBJ1-5|NA
CASSPTGTGLQPQHF
TGTGCCAGCAGTCCAACCGGGACAGGGTTACAGCCCCAGCATTTT
>TRBD1|TRBV6-1|TRBJ1-3|once
CASSETGAPGTIYF
TGTGCCAGCAGCGAGACAGGGGCCCCGGGCACCATATATTTT
>TRBD1|TRBV2|TRBJ2-7|medium-sized
CASSGTGGMTYEQYF
TGTGCCAGCAGTGGGACAGGGGGCATGACCTACGAGCAGTACTTC
>TRBD1|TRBV27|TRBJ2-1|few
CASSPPLGTGGFYEQFF
TGTGCCAGCAGTCCCCCCCTAGGGACAGGGGGCTTCTATGAGCAGTTCTTC
>TRBD2|TRBV7-2|TRBJ2-1|NA
CASSLWTSGPTRNEQFF
TGTGCCAGCAGCTTATGGACTAGCGGGCCAACAAGGAATGAGCAGTTCTTC
>NA|TRBV19|TRBJ2-3|NA
CASSSPSTDTQYF
TGTGCCAGTAGCAGTCCGAGCACAGATACGCAGTATTTT
>NA|TRBV7-2|TRBJ1-3|NA
CASSLVGSGNTIYF
TGTGCCAGCAGCTTAGTGGGCTCTGGAAACACCATATATTTT
>NA|TRBV21-1|TRBJ2-1|NA
CAGKPRMQTYNEQFF
TGTGCCGGAAAACCCAGGATGCAGACCTACAATGAGCAGTTCTTC
>TRBD2|TRBV18|TRBJ2-7|NA
CASSAREDYEQYF
TGTGCCAGCTCAGCACGGGAGGACTACGAGCAGTACTTC
>NA|TRBV2|TRBJ1-2|NA
CASRFNQGNYGYTF
TGTGCCAGCCGCTTCAACCAGGGGAACTATGGCTACACCTTC
>NA|TRBV9|TRBJ2-7|NA
CASSPRGRNEQYF
TGTGCCAGCAGCCCAAGAGGCAGGAACGAGCAGTACTTC
>NA|TRBV11-3|TRBJ1-1|NA
CASSSGVGEGTEAFF
TGTGCCAGCAGCTCAGGCGTTGGGGAGGGGACTGAAGCTTTCTTT
>NA|TRBV7-2|TRBJ1-1|NA
CASSPTWRNTEAFF
TGTGCCAGCAGCCCGACCTGGAGGAACACTGAAGCTTTCTTT